A selection of T cell receptor beta chains follows, all from one sample in a study of patients and donors after allogeneic stem cell transplantation. Each CDR3 protein gets one entry after TCRdb re-called the RT-PCR reads with MiXCR. The top ten clones hold roughly a quarter of a sample with under 200,000 distinct CDR3 sequences, roughly 22% of them seen once. The sample taken for sequencing was blood, either unsorted or a sorted T cell fraction (not recorded which). The receptors come from a human donor who was either an allogeneic HSCT recipient or a stem cell or donor lymphocyte infusion donor (not recorded which). It is not recorded whose cells these are; they may come from a transplant donor. Each CDR3 is given with its conserved first and last residue. The order of the fields is CDR3 length, V gene, J gene, CDR3 protein.

CDR3 length: 12
V gene: TRBV10-3
J gene: TRBJ2-7
CDR3 protein: CAISESRNEQYF

CDR3 length: 18
V gene: TRBV15
J gene: TRBJ1-5
CDR3 protein: CATSRDLGRGASNQPQHF

CDR3 length: 13
V gene: TRBV5-8
J gene: TRBJ2-1
CDR3 protein: CASSLVRGNEQFF

CDR3 length: 13
V gene: TRBV20-1
J gene: TRBJ1-5
CDR3 protein: CSATPTSNQPQHF

CDR3 length: 13
V gene: TRBV28
J gene: TRBJ2-1
CDR3 protein: CASSSVLVNEQFF

CDR3 length: 14
V gene: TRBV29-1
J gene: TRBJ2-3
CDR3 protein: CSVAPDFSVDTQYF

CDR3 length: 15
V gene: TRBV5-1
J gene: TRBJ2-1
CDR3 protein: CASSFQGFLYLEQFF

CDR3 length: 14
V gene: TRBV19
J gene: TRBJ1-4
CDR3 protein: CASSATGDNEKLFF

CDR3 length: 13
V gene: TRBV7-2
J gene: TRBJ1-5
CDR3 protein: CASSLRADQPQHF

CDR3 length: 12
V gene: TRBV20-1
J gene: TRBJ1-5
CDR3 protein: CSGWTLNQPQHF

CDR3 length: 14
V gene: TRBV5-1
J gene: TRBJ2-7
CDR3 protein: CASSSTVQGYEQYF

CDR3 length: 17
V gene: TRBV6-2/TRBV6-3
J gene: TRBJ2-4
CDR3 protein: CASSPGTSGTAKNIQYF

CDR3 length: 16
V gene: TRBV12-3/TRBV12-4
J gene: TRBJ2-7
CDR3 protein: CASAGPRDRASYEQYF

CDR3 length: 13
V gene: TRBV12-3/TRBV12-4
J gene: TRBJ2-5
CDR3 protein: CASSTDRVETQYF

CDR3 length: 13
V gene: TRBV15
J gene: TRBJ2-3
CDR3 protein: CATSRRPTDTQYF

CDR3 length: 14
V gene: TRBV7-9
J gene: TRBJ2-7
CDR3 protein: CASSPLTPAYEQYF